The source of this T cell receptor (beta chain) is a study of shared T cell receptors in the human thymus. Using immunoSEQ multiplex PCR, the repertoire was profiled, and TCRdb retains in-frame clones only, with some absent. The top ten hold around 0.03% of the sample, which has over 60,000 clones, roughly 96% seen once. Trimming took 0 bases from V and 6 from J, leaving 12 bases between them. Germline loops: CDR1 SGHRS, CDR2 YFSETQ. CDR3 length: 15 residues. The rearrangement joins TRBV5-1 to TRBJ2-2; D possibly matches TRBD1 or TRBD2 (5 bases each). This TCR came from a human donor. Sequencing was done on a sample of thymocytes. DNA of the CDR3: TGCGCCAGCAGCTTGGAAGGGACCCGACCCGGGGAGCTGTTTTTT. Protein product: CASSLEGTRPGELFF.